This T cell receptor beta chain was sequenced for a study of T cells in Graves' hyperthyroidism and ophthalmopathy. Researchers took RNA transcripts and amplified the TCR beta CDR3 regions from them. A first-round RT-PCR of the TCR CDR3 used the HTBI primer set. TCRdb reprocessed the multiplex PCR reads via MiXCR and lists one record per CDR3 protein. The top ten hold under 55% of the sample, which has some 490,000 distinct CDR3 sequences, roughly 22% seen once. This CDR3 has 13 amino acids. Trimming cost V 0 bases and J 9 bases, with 9 bases left between them. CDR1 and CDR2 from the germline V gene are LGHNA and YSLEER.

The specimen was blood. V gene TRBV4-3 combines with J gene TRBJ1-5, with D unclear. The receptor was isolated from a woman aged 70-85 years with Graves' ophthalmopathy. The CDR3 loop is CASSQERSTPQHF. The CDR3 nucleotides are TGCGCCAGCAGCCAAGAACGTTCTACGCCCCAGCATTTT.